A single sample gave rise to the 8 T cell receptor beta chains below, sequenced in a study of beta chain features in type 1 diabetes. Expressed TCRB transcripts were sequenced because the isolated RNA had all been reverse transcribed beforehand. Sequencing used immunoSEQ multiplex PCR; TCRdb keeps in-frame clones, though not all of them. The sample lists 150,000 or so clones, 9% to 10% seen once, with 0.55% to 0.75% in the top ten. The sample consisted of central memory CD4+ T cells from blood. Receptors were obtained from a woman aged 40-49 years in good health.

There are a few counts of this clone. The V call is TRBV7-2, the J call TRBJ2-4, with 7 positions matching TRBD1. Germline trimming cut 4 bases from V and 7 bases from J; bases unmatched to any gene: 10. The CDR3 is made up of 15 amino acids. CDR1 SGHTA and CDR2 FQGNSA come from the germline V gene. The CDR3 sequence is CASSSGQPGRNIQYF. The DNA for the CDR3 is TGTGCCAGCAGCTCGGGACAGCCCGGCAGGAACATTCAGTACTTC.

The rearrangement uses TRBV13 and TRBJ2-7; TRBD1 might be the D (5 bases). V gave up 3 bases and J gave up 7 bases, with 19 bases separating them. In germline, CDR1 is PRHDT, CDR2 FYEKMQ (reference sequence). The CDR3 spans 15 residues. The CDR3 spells CASSFVTATRGEQYF. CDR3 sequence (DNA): TGTGCCAGCAGCTTTGTGACAGCCACCCGTGGGGAGCAGTACTTC.

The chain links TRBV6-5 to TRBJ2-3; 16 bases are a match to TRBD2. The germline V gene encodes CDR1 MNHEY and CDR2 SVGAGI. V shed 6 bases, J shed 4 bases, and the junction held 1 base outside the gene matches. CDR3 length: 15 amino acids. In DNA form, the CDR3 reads TGTGCCAGCAGGGGACTAGCGGGGGGGCCAGATACGCAGTATTTT. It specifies CASRGLAGGPDTQYF.

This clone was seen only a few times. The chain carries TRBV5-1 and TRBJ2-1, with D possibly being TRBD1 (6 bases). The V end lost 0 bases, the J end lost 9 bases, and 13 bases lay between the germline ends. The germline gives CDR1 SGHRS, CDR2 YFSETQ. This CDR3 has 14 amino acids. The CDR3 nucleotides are TGCGCCAGCAGCTTGGTGGGGGCTTTGGGTGAGCAGTTCTTC. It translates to CASSLVGALGEQFF.

The CDR3 sequence is CASSLGRVEKLFF. CDR3 DNA sequence: TGTGCCAGCAGCTTAGGACGGGTAGAAAAACTGTTTTTT. This sequence joins TRBV7-9 and TRBJ1-4; no firm D call. V dropped 1 base and J dropped 8 bases, with 8 bases sitting between them. This CDR3 region has 13 residues. Germline V CDR1 and CDR2: SEHNR, FQNEAQ (reference sequence).

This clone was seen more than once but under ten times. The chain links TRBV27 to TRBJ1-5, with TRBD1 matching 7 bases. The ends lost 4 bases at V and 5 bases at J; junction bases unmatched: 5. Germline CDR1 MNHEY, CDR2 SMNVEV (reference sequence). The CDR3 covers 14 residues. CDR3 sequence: CASSSTGWDQPQHF. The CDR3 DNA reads TGTGCCAGCAGTTCGACAGGGTGGGATCAGCCCCAGCATTTT.

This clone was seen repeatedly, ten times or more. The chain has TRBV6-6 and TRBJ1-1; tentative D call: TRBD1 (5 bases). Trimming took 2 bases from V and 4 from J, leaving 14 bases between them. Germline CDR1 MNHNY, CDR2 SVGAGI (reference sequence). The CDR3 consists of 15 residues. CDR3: CASSYAGGSVTEAFF. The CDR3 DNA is TGTGCCAGCAGTTACGCCGGGGGTAGTGTCACTGAAGCTTTCTTT.

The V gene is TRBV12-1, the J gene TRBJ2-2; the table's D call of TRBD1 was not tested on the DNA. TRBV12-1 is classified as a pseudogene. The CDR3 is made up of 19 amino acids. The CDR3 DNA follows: TGTGCCAGCAGCTTCGACACAGGGAAGGAGGAGAGGAACACCGGGGAGCTGTTTTTT. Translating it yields CASSFDTGKEERNTGELFF.